This section outlines one TCR beta chain sequence together with its context. The data were taken from a study of Ad26.COV2.S vaccination and SARS-CoV-2 variants. Specified treatment: some 19 received Ad26.COV2.S at low or high dose, single or two shots; roughly five received placebo; per-sample allocation not given. Sampling was done on day 63 after the first vaccine or placebo injection. Clones were sequenced by immunoSEQ multiplex PCR, and TCRdb holds only the in-frame ones, with some missing. The sample lists 300,000 to 400,000 clones; 80% to 90% were seen once. The CDR3 is made up of 15 amino acids. The V and J ends lost 1 base and 2 bases respectively, with 6 bases between them. Germline V lookup: CDR1 SEHNR, CDR2 FQNEAQ (reference sequence).

The receptor comes from a person aged 18 to 65 who received the Ad26.COV2.S COVID-19 vaccine or a placebo. The rearrangement joins TRBV7-9 to TRBJ2-6, with no clear D. The material sequenced was peripheral blood, taken in a trial of Ad26.COV2.S vaccine versus placebo. Written as DNA, the CDR3 is TGTGCCAGCAGCTTAGTGCTCACTGGGGCCAACGTCCTGACTTTC. Translating it yields CASSLVLTGANVLTF. Complete variable domain (other parts from reference TRBV7-9 and TRBJ2-6): DTGVSQNPRHKITKRGQNVTFRCDPISEHNRLYWYRQTLGQGPEFLTYFQNEAQLEKSRLLSDRFSAERPKGSFSTLEIQRTEQGDSAMYLCASSLVLTGANVLTFGAGSRLTVL.